A selection of T cell receptor beta chains follows, all from one sample in a study of blood T cells in healthy people across ages. In TCRdb, the 5' RACE reads were re-called with MiXCR into one record per CDR3 protein. The sample has about 1,400,000 distinct CDR3 sequences, roughly 45% seen once. Source material: blood. Receptors were obtained from a woman aged 18-29 years in good health. Each CDR3 is given with its conserved first and last residue. A D gene is named only where the DNA matches it firmly. Clone size is not always given. Where it is, it says once, few, many or a class for expanded clones.

d_call,j_call,clone_size,v_call,cdr3_aa,cdr3_nt
.,TRBJ2-2,.,TRBV12-3/TRBV12-4,CASSLAGQGTGELFF,TGTGCCAGCAGTTTAGCGGGGCAGGGCACCGGGGAGCTGTTTTTT
.,TRBJ2-3,few,TRBV20-1,CSVYWVDTDTQYF,TGCAGTGTTTATTGGGTGGACACAGATACGCAGTATTTT
.,TRBJ2-3,.,TRBV12-3/TRBV12-4,CASSFAGGWVDTQYF,TGTGCCAGCAGTTTCGCCGGAGGTTGGGTAGATACGCAGTATTTT
.,TRBJ2-1,.,TRBV10-1,CASSESDPAHNEQFF,TGCGCCAGCAGTGAGTCTGACCCAGCGCACAATGAGCAGTTCTTC
.,TRBJ1-1,few,TRBV12-3/TRBV12-4,CASSFGDTLAFF,TGTGCCAGCAGTTTTGGGGACACACTAGCTTTCTTT
.,TRBJ1-1,.,TRBV29-1,CSSRPTATEAFF,TGCAGCTCCCGGCCAACGGCCACTGAAGCTTTCTTT
TRBD2,TRBJ2-1,.,TRBV14,CASSQDLGGRASNEQFF,TGTGCCAGCAGCCAAGATCTGGGCGGGAGGGCCTCGAATGAGCAGTTCTTC
TRBD1,TRBJ1-2,.,TRBV20-1,CSARENRGLANYGYTF,TGCAGTGCTAGAGAAAACAGGGGGTTGGCTAACTATGGCTACACCTTC
.,TRBJ1-2,few,TRBV12-3/TRBV12-4,CASSFRTATYGYTF,TGTGCCAGCAGTTTTAGAACAGCTACCTATGGCTACACCTTC
TRBD2,TRBJ2-7,.,TRBV3-1,CASSQGTSGSYF,TGTGCCAGCAGCCAAGGGACTAGTGGGTCGTACTTC
.,TRBJ2-5,.,TRBV6-5,CASSYMQGEGETQYF,TGTGCCAGCAGTTATATGCAGGGGGAGGGAGAGACCCAGTACTTC
TRBD2,TRBJ2-3,many,TRBV27,CASSLPSGGTDTQYF,TGTGCCAGCAGTTTGCCCAGCGGGGGCACAGATACGCAGTATTTT
.,TRBJ1-1,.,TRBV4-1,CASRWERGEGTEAFF,TGCGCCAGCAGGTGGGAGAGGGGGGAAGGAACTGAAGCTTTCTTT
TRBD1,TRBJ1-4,.,TRBV12-3/TRBV12-4,CASTRTGVVEKLFF,TGTGCCAGCACTCGGACAGGGGTGGTAGAAAAACTGTTTTTT
.,TRBJ2-2,.,TRBV11-3,CASSLTADRAEYTGELFF,TGTGCCAGCAGCCTAACTGCCGACCGGGCGGAATACACCGGGGAGCTGTTTTTT
.,TRBJ1-5,.,TRBV7-9,CASSETRGQGQPQHF,TGTGCCAGCAGCGAAACCCGGGGGCAGGGACAGCCCCAGCATTTT
.,TRBJ2-7,many,TRBV29-1,CSVVWAGYEQYF,TGCAGCGTTGTCTGGGCAGGCTACGAGCAGTACTTC
TRBD1,TRBJ1-2,few,TRBV25-1,CASSEYAGGGGYTF,TGTGCCAGCAGTGAATACGCAGGGGGCGGTGGCTACACCTTC
.,TRBJ1-1,.,TRBV10-3,CAISEHRENTEAFF,TGTGCCATCAGTGAGCACAGGGAGAACACTGAAGCTTTCTTT
.,TRBJ2-7,.,TRBV6-5,CASSYTPTGGSSYEQYF,TGTGCCAGCAGTTACACCCCGACTGGCGGCAGCTCCTACGAGCAGTACTTC
.,TRBJ2-1,.,TRBV7-3,CASSVGGVDEQFF,TGTGCCAGCAGCGTAGGAGGGGTGGATGAGCAGTTCTTC
TRBD1,TRBJ2-3,.,TRBV20-1,CSARDWTGSTDTQYF,TGCAGTGCTAGAGATTGGACAGGGAGCACAGATACGCAGTATTTT
TRBD2,TRBJ2-6,.,TRBV25-1,CASSRSGGVSGANVLTF,TGTGCCAGCTCTCGGAGCGGGGGAGTATCTGGGGCCAACGTCCTGACTTTC
TRBD2,TRBJ2-4,.,TRBV3-1,CASSQELAGAVQYF,TGTGCCAGCAGCCAAGAATTAGCGGGAGCGGTGCAGTACTTC
TRBD1,TRBJ2-7,few,TRBV4-1,CASSLWTGDGYEQYF,TGCGCCAGCAGCCTCTGGACAGGGGATGGATACGAGCAGTACTTC
TRBD2,TRBJ2-1,.,TRBV7-9,CASSWEILAGGYNEQFF,TGTGCCAGCAGCTGGGAAATCCTAGCGGGAGGGTACAATGAGCAGTTCTTC
.,TRBJ2-7,.,TRBV2,CASSGDERGSDEQYF,TGTGCCAGCAGTGGAGACGAGCGCGGTTCGGACGAGCAGTACTTC
.,TRBJ1-2,.,TRBV6-2/TRBV6-3,CASSYSSVGYTF,TGTGCCAGCAGTTACTCTTCTGTTGGCTACACCTTC
.,TRBJ1-2,few,TRBV9,CASSAREWNGYTF,TGTGCCAGCAGCGCCAGGGAATGGAATGGCTACACCTTC
TRBD1,TRBJ1-4,.,TRBV4-1,CASSAQGAGNEKLFF,TGCGCCAGCAGTGCTCAGGGGGCGGGTAATGAAAAACTGTTTTTT
TRBD2,TRBJ2-7,.,TRBV4-1,CASSTLAGAVYEQYF,TGCGCCAGCAGCACCCTAGCGGGAGCGGTCTACGAGCAGTACTTC
TRBD2,TRBJ2-5,.,TRBV20-1,CSARRLSGAQDVDEQYF,TGCAGTGCTAGGCGATTGAGCGGGGCTCAGGATGTTGATGAGCAGTACTTC
.,TRBJ2-7,.,TRBV10-3,CAISDRDVSYNEQYF,TGTGCCATCAGTGATCGGGACGTCTCCTACAATGAGCAGTACTTC
.,TRBJ1-6,few,TRBV5-1,CASSLAGRGSPLHF,TGCGCCAGCAGCTTGGCCGGGAGGGGATCACCCCTCCACTTT
.,TRBJ2-1,.,TRBV11-2,CASSLARVDEQFF,TGTGCCAGCAGCTTAGCCAGGGTCGACGAGCAGTTCTTC
.,TRBJ2-5,few,TRBV20-1,CSASLRGETQYF,TGCAGTGCTAGCCTGAGGGGTGAGACCCAGTACTTC
.,TRBJ2-2,once,TRBV6-1,CASSEGYQRAIFKAGGELFF,TGTGCCAGCAGTGAAGGATACCAGCGGGCTATTTTTAAGGCGGGCGGGGAGCTGTTTTTT
.,TRBJ2-7,.,TRBV6-1,CASSEARYPRGSYNEQYF,TGTGCCAGCAGTGAAGCCCGCTACCCGCGGGGCTCCTACAATGAGCAGTACTTC